This T cell receptor beta chain originates from a study of cytomegalovirus exposure and HLA in healthy donors. Trimming left V 5 bases short and J 3 bases short, with 16 bases between. Per germline, CDR1 LGHNA and CDR2 YNFKEQ. The CDR3 loop spans 15 amino acids. Overall study findings and caveats: As a later analysis showed, a missense DCLRE1C variant was linked to trimming of TCR beta V- and J-genes. Available immune exposure information covered CMV serostatus only.

Healthy bone marrow donors formed the donor group. On this clone: Its target is unknown.

PCR used 60 Vbeta primers and 13 Jbeta primers. Libraries were prepared by immunoSEQ multiplex PCR; TCRdb keeps only in-frame clonotypes and omits some of them. The data hold about 15,000 clones, with approximately 57% observed a single time. Sequenced: PBMCs. The chain recombines TRBV4-2 with TRBJ1-1; tentatively, D is TRBD1 (5 bases). The TCR originated in a woman aged 45-65 years in good health and CMV-seropositive. The CDR3 region is CASSFQGLGDTEAFF. CDR3 DNA sequence: TGTGCCAGCAGCTTCCAGGGCTTAGGGGACACTGAAGCTTTCTTT.